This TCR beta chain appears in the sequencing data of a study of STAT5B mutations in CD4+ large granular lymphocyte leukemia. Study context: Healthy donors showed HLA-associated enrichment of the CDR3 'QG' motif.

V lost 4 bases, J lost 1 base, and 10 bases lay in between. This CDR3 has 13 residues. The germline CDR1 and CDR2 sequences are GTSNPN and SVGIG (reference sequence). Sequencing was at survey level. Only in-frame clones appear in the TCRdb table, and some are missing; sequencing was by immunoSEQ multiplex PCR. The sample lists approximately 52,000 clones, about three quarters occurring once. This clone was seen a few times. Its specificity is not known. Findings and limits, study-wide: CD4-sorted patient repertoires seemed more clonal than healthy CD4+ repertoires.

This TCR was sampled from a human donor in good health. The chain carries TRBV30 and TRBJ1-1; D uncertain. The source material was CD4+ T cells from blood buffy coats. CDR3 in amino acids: CAWMVSPNTEAFF. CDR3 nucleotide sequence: TGTGCCTGGATGGTCAGCCCGAACACTGAAGCTTTCTTT.